Shown below are 15 T cell receptor beta chains from a single sample sequenced in a study of cytomegalovirus exposure and HLA in healthy donors. Profiling relied on immunoSEQ multiplex PCR, and the TCRdb table lists in-frame clones only, not all of them. The sample consists of approximately 300,000 clones, about nine tenths of them appearing once. Sequencing was done on a sample of PBMCs. The receptor source for this set is a woman aged 18 to 35 in good health and CMV-seronegative.

This sequence joins TRBV5-6 and TRBJ2-5; D is unclear. Germline lookup yields CDR1 SGHDT and CDR2 YYEEEE. Trimming took 6 bases from V and 0 from J, leaving 12 bases between them. The CDR3 spans 14 residues. CDR3 sequence reads: CASIRFAYQETQYF. Written as DNA, the CDR3 is TGTGCCAGCATTCGGTTTGCGTACCAAGAGACCCAGTACTTC.

The V call is TRBV30, the J call TRBJ2-1; D ambiguous. CDR3 length equals 15 residues. With 1 base removed from V and 0 bases from J, the gap between germline ends came to 10 bases. Germline V gene lookup returns CDR1 GTSNPN and CDR2 SVGIG (reference sequence). CDR3 DNA: TGTGCCTGGAGTGGTACAGTAGACTCCTACAATGAGCAGTTCTTC. As protein: CAWSGTVDSYNEQFF. Using reference TRBV30 and TRBJ2-1 for the parts outside the CDR3, the full variable domain is SQTIHQWPATLVQPVGSPLSLECTVEGTSNPNLYWYRQAAGRGLQLLFYSVGIGQISSEVPQNLSASRPQDRQFILSSKKLLLSDSGFYLCAWSGTVDSYNEQFFGPGTRLTVL.

The J gene is TRBJ1-1, the V gene TRBV27; weak D call: TRBD1 (5 bases). V was shortened by 8 bases and J by 1 base, with 11 bases between the two germline ends. Germline V gives CDR1 MNHEY, CDR2 SMNVEV (reference sequence). This CDR3 has 13 amino acids. CDR3 region: CASRQWENTEAFF. The CDR3 DNA reads TGTGCCAGCCGACAGTGGGAGAACACTGAAGCTTTCTTT.

With regard to this clone: Additional DNA sequences in this sample encode the identical CDR3. V and J are TRBV2 and TRBJ2-1; a possible D gene is TRBD1 (6 bases). CDR1 is SNHLY, CDR2 FYNNEI, per germline. Trimming left V 8 bases short and J 0 bases short, with 11 bases between. This CDR3 is 14 amino acids long. The CDR3 sequence: CASSGVASYNEQFF. The DNA for the CDR3 is TGTGCCAGCTCAGGGGTCGCCTCCTACAATGAGCAGTTCTTC.

The chain uses TRBV20-1 and TRBJ2-7; D not certain. The V end was cut by 4 bases, the J end by 2 bases, with 6 bases between. The CDR3 has 11 amino acids. Germline V gene sequence: CDR1 DFQATT, CDR2 SNEGSKA (reference sequence). The CDR3 protein is CSANVAYEQYF. The CDR3 nucleotides are TGCAGTGCTAATGTCGCCTACGAGCAGTACTTC.

V is TRBV7-2 and J is TRBJ2-1; 9 bases map to TRBD2. The V segment lost 5 bases and the J segment 8 bases; nucleotides outside the gene matches: 13. The CDR3 is 16 amino acids. Germline V CDR1 and CDR2: SGHTA, FQGNSA. DNA for the CDR3: TGTGCCAGCAGCCCCACGGGGGTAGCGGGAGTACATGAGCAGTTCTTC. This gives the protein CASSPTGVAGVHEQFF.

The chain links TRBV5-1 to TRBJ2-7, with TRBD1 as a possible D gene (6 bases). Germline values: CDR1 SGHRS, CDR2 YFSETQ. V dropped 4 bases and J dropped 5 bases, with 10 bases sitting between them. CDR3 length equals 12 residues. The CDR3 DNA sequence: TGCGCCAGCAGCATACAGGGTAACGAGCAGTACTTC. It yields the protein CASSIQGNEQYF.

The sample holds a few counts of this clone. The V and J genes are TRBV19 and TRBJ2-2; D is ambiguous. The CDR3 is 11 amino acids. Germline loops: CDR1 LNHDA, CDR2 SQIVND (reference sequence). V lost 7 bases to trimming and J lost 6 bases, with 6 bases between them. This CDR3 is CASTFSGELFF. The DNA of the CDR3 is TGTGCCAGTACCTTTTCCGGGGAGCTGTTTTTT.

This chain's CDR3 is CASSQEFPGIPDTQYF. The CDR3 DNA sequence: TGCGCCAGCAGCCAAGAATTCCCAGGTATCCCAGATACGCAGTATTTT. This chain connects TRBV4-3 to TRBJ2-3, with unresolved D. V lost 0 bases, J lost 4 bases, and 14 bases lay in between. In germline, CDR1 is LGHNA, CDR2 YSLEER. CDR3 length equals 16 residues.

Regarding this clone: Within the sample, other DNA sequences also encode this same CDR3. This chain uses TRBV18 with TRBJ1-5, with D tentatively TRBD1 (5 bases). This CDR3 region has 15 residues. V lost 3 bases and J 5 bases, leaving 14 bases between the germline ends. Germline V gene lookup returns CDR1 KGHSH and CDR2 LQKENI. For the CDR3, the DNA is TGTGCCAGCTCACCGGGGCAGGGTGCCCATCAGCCCCAGCATTTT. This translates into CASSPGQGAHQPQHF.

The rearrangement joins TRBV9 to TRBJ2-2, with a tentative D call TRBD1 (6 bases). This CDR3 is built from 15 residues. From germline, CDR1 is SGDLS and CDR2 YYNGEE. V was trimmed by 4 bases and J by 5 bases, leaving 15 bases between them. The CDR3 DNA sequence: TGTGCCAGCAGCCAAGGGGCAGGGGAGACCGGGGAGCTGTTTTTT. It specifies CASSQGAGETGELFF.

The genes are TRBV6-5 and TRBJ1-3; D is uncertain. This CDR3 is 15 amino acids long. V lost 6 bases and J 3 bases, leaving 15 bases between the germline ends. CDR1 is MNHEY and CDR2 is SVGAGI in the germline V gene. CDR3 sequence (DNA): TGTGCCAGCAGCTCCCTAGGAGGGTTTGGAAACACCATATATTTT. It codes for CASSSLGGFGNTIYF.

V gene TRBV18 combines with J gene TRBJ2-7; 11 nucleotides match TRBD2. The CDR3 has 16 residues. Germline V gives CDR1 KGHSH, CDR2 LQKENI. The junction had 4 bases not matched to a gene; V was cut back by 3 bases and J by 0 bases. In DNA form, the CDR3 reads TGTGCCAGCTCACCGATAGCGGGAGGGAACTCCTACGAGCAGTACTTC. It encodes CASSPIAGGNSYEQYF.

This clone has only one observation. The chain employs TRBV7-6 and TRBJ2-3; 8 nucleotides match TRBD1. With 3 bases clipped from V and 11 bases from J, the junction kept 13 bases outside the gene matches. The germline gives CDR1 SGHVS, CDR2 FNYEAQ. The CDR3 length is 15 residues. As DNA, the CDR3 is TGTGCCAGCAGCTTGAATAGCCAGGGGGCTTCAAGGCAGTATTTT. This gives the protein CASSLNSQGASRQYF.

The chain links TRBV27 to TRBJ2-3; D may be TRBD1 (6 bases). Germline CDR1 reads MNHEY; CDR2 reads SMNVEV (reference sequence). Trimming took off 2 bases at V and 7 bases at J, with 22 bases between the two ends. The CDR3 is 17 amino acids. The CDR3 nucleotides are TGTGCCAGCAGTTTAGAGGGGGTCTGGACGGTTTCTAATACGCAGTATTTT. This sequence encodes CASSLEGVWTVSNTQYF.